This TCR beta chain was observed in a study of cytomegalovirus exposure and HLA in healthy donors (dated by TCRdb to the late 2010s). Regarding the research as a whole: The 500 to 800 repertoires of the first cohort and the 95 to 150 validation repertoires were produced on the same platform, according to a later analysis. The study combined high-throughput TCR immunosequencing, statistical association of individual TCRs with disease status, and machine learning to predict cytomegalovirus infection status. The study aimed to test whether cataloging public T cell receptors could reveal signatures of past pathogen exposure. A separate validation cohort of 100 to 150 different subjects was used in addition to the 666-subject first cohort.

General conclusions and limits of the study: While some public TCRs were present in many individuals, most TCR sequences turned up only very rarely across donors. The authors suggested that the approach could potentially be extended to other disease states and immunological phenotypes. All 120 or so repertoires were used to score co-occurrence in the validation cohort in a later analysis, because that analysis had no HLA typing for the cohort. A few of the identified cytomegalovirus-associated TCR beta chains were confirmed in vitro to be specific for cytomegalovirus antigens. The study gave a list of around 170 TCR beta chains associated with cytomegalovirus. The classifier was reported to diagnose cytomegalovirus status with high specificity and sensitivity in both the original cohort and the validation cohort. A later analysis found that TCRs clustered in the first cohort also tended to co-occur in the 95 to 150 validation repertoires, with approximately 95% of cluster scores above 0.

Libraries were constructed by the immunoSEQ multiplex PCR assay. For the original study's pipeline: A statistical classification framework was built for diagnosing cytomegalovirus status from the catalog of TCR beta chain sequences. The table was pulled from immuneACCESS by TCRdb, which kept in-frame rearrangements only. Such tables lose some clones; where checked, under half of the loss comes from unresolved V genes, and the rest has no known cause. V and J calls and clone size are those listed in that table; D and trimming were worked out from the DNA. The sample profile shows roughly 200,000 clones; roughly three quarters of them were found once. The top ten hold around 1.2% of the sample. Notes on this clone: It lacks a known antigen. It has no much larger one-base neighbor in the sample; base qualities were not kept.

From a lookup of the germline V gene, CDR1 and CDR2 are SNHLY and FYNNEI. The CDR3 has 15 amino acids, counting the end cysteine and phenylalanine. Only the CDR3 DNA is retained, 45 bases long and in frame from the first base. The germline ends are 15 bases apart after V is trimmed by 10 bases and J by 0 bases. The donors belonged to the validation cohort of about 120 subjects, which was separate from the roughly 700-subject first cohort. This sequence originates from a woman in her thirties in good health and CMV-seronegative. The chain is made from TRBV2 and TRBJ1-4; perhaps TRBD1 is the D gene, with 5 bases matching. The sample consisted of PBMCs. CDR3 loop: CATKGLVATNEKLFF. Read as DNA, the sequence is TGTGCCACGAAGGGACTTGTTGCAACTAATGAAAAACTGTTTTTT.